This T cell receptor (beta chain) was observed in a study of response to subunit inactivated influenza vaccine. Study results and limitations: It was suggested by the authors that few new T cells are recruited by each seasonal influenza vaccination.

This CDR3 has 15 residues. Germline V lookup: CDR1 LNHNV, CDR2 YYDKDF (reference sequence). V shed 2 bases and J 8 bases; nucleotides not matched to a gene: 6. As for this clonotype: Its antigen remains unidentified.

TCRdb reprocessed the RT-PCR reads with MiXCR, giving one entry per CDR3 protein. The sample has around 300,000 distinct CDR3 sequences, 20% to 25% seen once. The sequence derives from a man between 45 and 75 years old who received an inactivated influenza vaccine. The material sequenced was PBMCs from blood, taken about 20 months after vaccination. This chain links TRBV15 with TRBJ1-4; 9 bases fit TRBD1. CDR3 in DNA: TGTGCCACCAGCAGAAACAACAGGGGGCGAGAAAAACTGTTTTTT. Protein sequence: CATSRNNRGREKLFF. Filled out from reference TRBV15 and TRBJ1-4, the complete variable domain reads DAMVIQNPRYQVTQFGKPVTLSCSQTLNHNVMYWYQQKSSQAPKLLFHYYDKDFNNEADTPDNFQSRRPNTSFCFLDIRSPGLGDTAMYLCATSRNNRGREKLFFGSGTQLSVL.